Shown below are 8 T cell receptor beta chains from a single sample sequenced in a study of blood T cells in healthy people across ages. A second PCR, run for roughly 7 to 12 cycles, used a sample-barcoded 5' primer plus a J-beta primer mix. TCRdb re-called the 5' RACE reads through MiXCR, storing one row per CDR3 protein. The table lists about 1,500,000 distinct CDR3 sequences, approximately 40% of them singletons, with 7.9% in the top ten. Source material: blood. These receptors all come from a woman aged 18-30 years in good health.

About this clonotype itself: An end of the junction does not agree with germline; a read error may underlie this. The gene calls are TRBV5-1 and TRBJ1-2; the D gene is possibly TRBD1 (5 bases). This CDR3 has 16 amino acids. The germline gives CDR1 SGHRS, CDR2 YFSETQ. The CDR3 here is CASGLVTALSGGGYTF. DNA for the CDR3: TGCGCCAGCGGCTTAGTGACGGCTCTATCCGGGGGAGGCTACACCTTC.

This chain joins TRBV3-1 and TRBJ2-1, with D perhaps matching TRBD1 or TRBD2 (5 bases each). CDR1 is LGHDT, CDR2 YNNKEL, per germline (reference sequence). The CDR3 loop spans 17 amino acids. V lost 0 bases, J lost 0 bases, and 12 bases lay in between. CDR3 in amino acids: CASSQEESGHSYNEQFF. Written as DNA, the CDR3 is TGTGCCAGCAGCCAAGAGGAATCGGGGCACTCCTACAATGAGCAGTTCTTC.

The chain couples TRBV20-1 to TRBJ2-7; 7 nucleotides align to TRBD1. The CDR3 is 12 residues long. The ends lost 6 bases at V and 3 bases at J; junction bases unmatched: 5. Per the germline V gene, CDR1 is DFQATT and CDR2 is SNEGSKA (reference sequence). This CDR3 is CSATRQGYEQYF. The CDR3 nucleotides read TGCAGTGCAACCCGACAGGGCTACGAGCAGTACTTC.

V is TRBV12-3 or TRBV12-4 and J is TRBJ1-2; 8 bases align to TRBD1. The length of the CDR3 is 12 residues. After removal of 6 bases from V and 13 bases from J, the junction contained 10 bases not matched to a gene. The CDR3 DNA is TGTGCCAGCAGCCGAGGACAGGGAGGCCCCACCTTC. Amino acid sequence: CASSRGQGGPTF.

The chain uses TRBV5-6 and TRBJ1-2; D may be TRBD1 (6 bases). The CDR3 totals 16 residues. Germline CDR1 and CDR2: SGHDT and YYEEEE. Deletions cut 6 bases from V and 8 bases from J, with 26 bases between. The CDR3 coding sequence is TGTGCCAGCACAGGCGAAACCCGGGACAAAGGAGGAGGCTACACCTTC. Encoded protein: CASTGETRDKGGGYTF.

V and J are TRBV2 and TRBJ1-4, with TRBD1 as a possible D gene (6 bases). This CDR3 spans 15 amino acids. Germline V gene data show CDR1 as SNHLY and CDR2 as FYNNEI. V gave up 2 bases and J gave up 4 bases, with 11 bases separating them. The CDR3 DNA follows: TGTGCCAGCAGTGAACGGGCAGGGGTTAATGAAAAACTGTTTTTT. Protein product: CASSERAGVNEKLFF.

A remark on this clonotype: The DNA is omitted, as the CDR3 cannot be located on it reliably, and the CDR3 follows TCRdb's listing. The rearrangement joins TRBV20-1 to TRBJ1-1. Looked up from germline, CDR1 is DFQATT and CDR2 is SNEGSKA (reference sequence). Termini included, the CDR3 measures 10 amino acids. CDR3: CSALGTVAFF.

This clonotype was picked up a small number of times. The chain carries TRBV6-5 and TRBJ1-2; TRBD1 might be the D (6 bases). V was trimmed by 4 bases and J by 7 bases, leaving 13 bases between them. The CDR3 consists of 13 residues. CDR1 and CDR2 (germline): MNHEY, SVGAGI. For the CDR3, the DNA is TGTGCCAGCAGTTCGGGACACGGCTCTGGCTACACCTTC. It encodes CASSSGHGSGYTF.